This is a list of T cell receptor beta chains from one sample in a study of CD8 T cells in ankylosing spondylitis. TCRdb processed the 5' RACE reads anew with MiXCR; each CDR3 protein has one entry. The sample includes approximately 300,000 distinct CDR3 sequences, roughly 8% of them seen just once. What was sequenced was blood, either unsorted or a sorted T cell fraction (not recorded which). These receptors originate from a male donor with ankylosing spondylitis. Each CDR3 is given with its conserved first and last residue. Fields, in order: D gene, clone size, V gene, J gene, CDR3 DNA, CDR3 protein. The D gene is left open where the match is weak. Clone size appears in some rows only: once, few, many, or a class for an expanded clone.

d_call: -
clone_size: -
v_call: TRBV29-1
j_call: TRBJ1-3
cdr3_nt: TGCAGCGGTACCGGGACACAAGGAAACACCATATATTTT
cdr3_aa: CSGTGTQGNTIYF

d_call: -
clone_size: -
v_call: TRBV4-1
j_call: TRBJ2-1
cdr3_nt: TGCGCCAGCAGCCAAGCAGAGAATGAGCAGTTCTTC
cdr3_aa: CASSQAENEQFF

d_call: -
clone_size: many
v_call: TRBV10-3
j_call: TRBJ1-1
cdr3_nt: TGTGCCATCAAAGCCATGATTGGCACTGAAGCTTTCTTT
cdr3_aa: CAIKAMIGTEAFF

d_call: -
clone_size: few
v_call: TRBV7-2
j_call: TRBJ2-7
cdr3_nt: TGTGCCAGCAGCTTAGTGCCCGACAGCTCCTACGAGCAGTACTTC
cdr3_aa: CASSLVPDSSYEQYF

d_call: TRBD1
clone_size: few
v_call: TRBV7-3
j_call: TRBJ1-2
cdr3_nt: TGTGCCAGCAGCTTAATGCGGCAGGGGGCCTATGGCTACACCTTC
cdr3_aa: CASSLMRQGAYGYTF

d_call: -
clone_size: few
v_call: TRBV27
j_call: TRBJ2-7
cdr3_nt: TGTGCCAGCAGTTTGACCGACAGCACCTACGAGCAGTACTTC
cdr3_aa: CASSLTDSTYEQYF

d_call: TRBD2
clone_size: few
v_call: TRBV27
j_call: TRBJ2-7
cdr3_nt: TGTGCCAGCAGTCCCCGACTAGCGCGTGAGCAGTACTTC
cdr3_aa: CASSPRLAREQYF

d_call: -
clone_size: -
v_call: TRBV7-2
j_call: TRBJ2-5
cdr3_nt: TGTGCCAGAAGCTTTCAGGGGGGCAGAGAGACCCAGTACTTC
cdr3_aa: CARSFQGGRETQYF

d_call: -
clone_size: many
v_call: TRBV5-1
j_call: TRBJ1-6
cdr3_nt: TGCGCCAGCAGCTTGGCAACTCCCGGGTATTCACCCCTCCACTTT
cdr3_aa: CASSLATPGYSPLHF

d_call: -
clone_size: many
v_call: TRBV5-1
j_call: TRBJ2-2
cdr3_nt: TGCGCCAGCAGCTTGGAGGGGGCGAACACCGGGGAGCTGTTTTTT
cdr3_aa: CASSLEGANTGELFF

d_call: TRBD1
clone_size: few
v_call: TRBV4-1
j_call: TRBJ1-6
cdr3_nt: TGCGCCAGCAGCCAGGGACAGGGGGACCATTCACCCCTCCACTTT
cdr3_aa: CASSQGQGDHSPLHF

d_call: -
clone_size: -
v_call: TRBV7-3
j_call: TRBJ2-2
cdr3_nt: TGTGCCAGCAGCTTAACGTACGGGGGTACCGGGGAGCTGTTTTTT
cdr3_aa: CASSLTYGGTGELFF

d_call: -
clone_size: few
v_call: TRBV5-1
j_call: TRBJ2-2
cdr3_nt: TGCGCCAGCGGCGGACATTACACCGGGGAGCTGTTTTTT
cdr3_aa: CASGGHYTGELFF

d_call: -
clone_size: -
v_call: TRBV7-2
j_call: TRBJ1-1
cdr3_nt: TGTGCCAGCAGCTTAGCAGGGCAGGGGACTGAAGCTTTCTTT
cdr3_aa: CASSLAGQGTEAFF